The rows below give T cell receptor beta chains drawn from one sample of a study of human T cells and chemical hapten exposure. TCRdb redid the calling of the RACE reads with MiXCR, one entry per CDR3 protein. In the table there are about 78,000 distinct CDR3 sequences, roughly 8.5% of which are singletons. Sequences were derived from whole blood, sampled in connection with sensitization to the hapten diphenylcyclopropenone (DPC). The receptor source for this set is a woman aged 50 to 60 with alopecia areata. Some clones in this sample may be carry-over from other donors' samples. CDR3s include the opening cysteine and the closing phenylalanine or tryptophan. D genes are given only for firm matches. Clone size is not always given. Where it is, it says once, few, many or a class for expanded clones.

abundance: few
d_gene: TRBD1
j_gene: TRBJ2-7
v_gene: TRBV10-3
CDR3nt: TGTGCCATCAGGCCCGGGACAGCCTCCTACGAGCAGTACTTC
CDR3aa: CAIRPGTASYEQYF

abundance: NA
d_gene: NA
j_gene: TRBJ1-1
v_gene: TRBV12-5
CDR3nt: TGTGCTAGTGGTTTGGTAGGGTCGGGGAACACTGAAGCTTTCTTT
CDR3aa: CASGLVGSGNTEAFF

abundance: NA
d_gene: TRBD1
j_gene: TRBJ1-2
v_gene: TRBV7-2
CDR3nt: TGTGCCAGCAGCTTAGGCAGGGGGGGATCCTATGGCTACACCTTC
CDR3aa: CASSLGRGGSYGYTF

abundance: NA
d_gene: NA
j_gene: TRBJ2-3
v_gene: TRBV4-1
CDR3nt: TGCGCCACCAAGGTACAGGATTCCTTCGATACGCAGTATTTT
CDR3aa: CATKVQDSFDTQYF

abundance: many
d_gene: TRBD1
j_gene: TRBJ1-1
v_gene: TRBV20-1
CDR3nt: TGCAGTGCCACACGACAGGGAATGAACACTGAAGCTTTCTTT
CDR3aa: CSATRQGMNTEAFF

abundance: NA
d_gene: TRBD1
j_gene: TRBJ2-7
v_gene: TRBV12-3/TRBV12-4
CDR3nt: TGTGCCAGCAGTTTGGGGACAGGGTTCTACGAGCAGTACTTC
CDR3aa: CASSLGTGFYEQYF

abundance: many
d_gene: NA
j_gene: TRBJ2-5
v_gene: TRBV12-3/TRBV12-4
CDR3nt: TGTGCCAGCAGTTTCCCGGGGAAAGAGACCCAGTACTTC
CDR3aa: CASSFPGKETQYF

abundance: few
d_gene: NA
j_gene: TRBJ2-3
v_gene: TRBV12-3/TRBV12-4
CDR3nt: TGTGCCAGCAGTTCAGGACAGCCAGGCACAGATACGCAGTATTTT
CDR3aa: CASSSGQPGTDTQYF

abundance: few
d_gene: NA
j_gene: TRBJ1-2
v_gene: TRBV29-1
CDR3nt: TGCAGCGTGGACATTGGGGCAAGGGGCTACACCTTC
CDR3aa: CSVDIGARGYTF

abundance: NA
d_gene: NA
j_gene: TRBJ1-2
v_gene: TRBV16
CDR3nt: TGTGCCAGCAGCCCCGACCAGGGGACTGGCTACACCTTC
CDR3aa: CASSPDQGTGYTF

abundance: few
d_gene: TRBD2
j_gene: TRBJ2-7
v_gene: TRBV12-3/TRBV12-4
CDR3nt: TGTGCCAGCAGTTTATCTAGCGGGAGTTACGAGCAGTACTTC
CDR3aa: CASSLSSGSYEQYF

abundance: NA
d_gene: TRBD1
j_gene: TRBJ1-2
v_gene: TRBV7-2
CDR3nt: TGTGCCAGCAGCCGGTCGACAGGGTCGGGCTATGGCTACACCTTC
CDR3aa: CASSRSTGSGYGYTF

abundance: NA
d_gene: NA
j_gene: TRBJ2-1
v_gene: TRBV27
CDR3nt: TGTGCCAGTTCCTCCCGGGACAAACTATACAATGAGCAGTTCTTC
CDR3aa: CASSSRDKLYNEQFF

abundance: NA
d_gene: NA
j_gene: TRBJ2-5
v_gene: TRBV15
CDR3nt: TGTGCCACCAGCAGAGGTGACCCCTCTGGAGAGACCCAGTACTTC
CDR3aa: CATSRGDPSGETQYF

abundance: many
d_gene: NA
j_gene: TRBJ1-1
v_gene: TRBV6-1
CDR3nt: TGTGCCAGCAGTGGACCCAGGGCTACTGAAGCTTTCTTT
CDR3aa: CASSGPRATEAFF

abundance: many
d_gene: NA
j_gene: TRBJ1-5
v_gene: TRBV15
CDR3nt: TGTGCCACCAGCAGTGGACAGCTCAATCAGCCCCAGCATTTT
CDR3aa: CATSSGQLNQPQHF

abundance: NA
d_gene: TRBD1
j_gene: TRBJ1-1
v_gene: TRBV5-6
CDR3nt: TGTGCCAGCAGGCCGACAGGGGGGCCTGAAGCTTTCTTT
CDR3aa: CASRPTGGPEAFF

abundance: NA
d_gene: TRBD2
j_gene: TRBJ2-1
v_gene: TRBV19
CDR3nt: TGTGCCAGTAGTCCTTCTAGCGGACTCAACTACAATGAGCAGTTCTTC
CDR3aa: CASSPSSGLNYNEQFF

abundance: once
d_gene: TRBD2
j_gene: TRBJ2-5
v_gene: TRBV3-1
CDR3nt: TGTGCCAGCAGCCGGGACTACCAGAGGGAGACCCAGTACTTC
CDR3aa: CASSRDYQRETQYF

abundance: many
d_gene: TRBD1
j_gene: TRBJ1-1
v_gene: TRBV9
CDR3nt: TGTGCCAGCAGCGCGACAGGGAGGGGAGCTTTCTTT
CDR3aa: CASSATGRGAFF

abundance: many
d_gene: NA
j_gene: TRBJ2-1
v_gene: TRBV2
CDR3nt: TGTGCCAGCAGTGGGGGCGGAGCCCCACGAAATGAGCAGTTCTTC
CDR3aa: CASSGGGAPRNEQFF

abundance: many
d_gene: TRBD1
j_gene: TRBJ1-4
v_gene: TRBV28
CDR3nt: TGTGCCAGCAGCTTGGACAGGGACGGTGAAAAACTGTTTTTT
CDR3aa: CASSLDRDGEKLFF

abundance: many
d_gene: TRBD1
j_gene: TRBJ1-4
v_gene: TRBV2
CDR3nt: TGTGCCAGCACCGAGACAGGGACCGGTGAAAAACTGTTTTTT
CDR3aa: CASTETGTGEKLFF

abundance: many
d_gene: NA
j_gene: TRBJ1-2
v_gene: TRBV28
CDR3nt: TGTGCCAGCAGTTGGACGTCTAACTATGGCTACACCTTC
CDR3aa: CASSWTSNYGYTF

abundance: NA
d_gene: TRBD1
j_gene: TRBJ2-7
v_gene: TRBV9
CDR3nt: TGTGCCAGCAGCGAGGCCTCGGGACAGGTGGAGGAGCAGTACTTC
CDR3aa: CASSEASGQVEEQYF

abundance: NA
d_gene: TRBD1
j_gene: TRBJ2-3
v_gene: TRBV20-1
CDR3nt: TGCAGTGCTAGAGGGGGGACAGCCCGGAGAGATACGCAGTATTTT
CDR3aa: CSARGGTARRDTQYF

abundance: many
d_gene: NA
j_gene: TRBJ1-4
v_gene: TRBV6-5
CDR3nt: TGTGCCAGTCGGGGCAGCGGTAATGAAAAACTGTTTTTT
CDR3aa: CASRGSGNEKLFF

abundance: many
d_gene: NA
j_gene: TRBJ2-3
v_gene: TRBV11-2
CDR3nt: TGTGCCAGCAGCGGAGGGACAGTAGGACGCACAGATACGCAGTATTTT
CDR3aa: CASSGGTVGRTDTQYF

abundance: NA
d_gene: NA
j_gene: TRBJ2-7
v_gene: TRBV29-1
CDR3nt: TGCAGCGTTGCCAAGTCCTTGGACGAGCAGTACTTC
CDR3aa: CSVAKSLDEQYF

abundance: few
d_gene: NA
j_gene: TRBJ2-4
v_gene: TRBV7-8
CDR3nt: TGTGCCAGCAGCCCCTTCACCAAAAACATTCAGTACTTC
CDR3aa: CASSPFTKNIQYF

abundance: few
d_gene: NA
j_gene: TRBJ1-4
v_gene: TRBV10-2
CDR3nt: TGCGCCAGCACGGACATGTTTGAAAAACTGTTTTTT
CDR3aa: CASTDMFEKLFF

abundance: few
d_gene: TRBD1
j_gene: TRBJ1-4
v_gene: TRBV10-3
CDR3nt: TGTGCCACACGGGCTGGACAGGGGGGCAGTAATGAAAAACTGTTTTTT
CDR3aa: CATRAGQGGSNEKLFF

abundance: many
d_gene: NA
j_gene: TRBJ2-3
v_gene: TRBV7-2
CDR3nt: TGTGCCAGCAGCGGGGGGGCTACCTGGGGAGATACGCAGTATTTT
CDR3aa: CASSGGATWGDTQYF

abundance: many
d_gene: NA
j_gene: TRBJ1-1
v_gene: TRBV15
CDR3nt: TGTGCCACCAGCGATCTAGGACGGATTAACACTGAAGCTTTCTTT
CDR3aa: CATSDLGRINTEAFF

abundance: NA
d_gene: TRBD2
j_gene: TRBJ2-7
v_gene: TRBV4-2
CDR3nt: TGTGCCAGCAGCCAAGATGCCAGCGGGAGCTCCTACGAGCAGTACTTC
CDR3aa: CASSQDASGSSYEQYF

abundance: NA
d_gene: TRBD2
j_gene: TRBJ2-6
v_gene: TRBV5-1
CDR3nt: TGCGCCAGCAGCTTGGATGGGAGGGCAGCCGGGGCCAACGTCCTGACTTTC
CDR3aa: CASSLDGRAAGANVLTF

abundance: many
d_gene: NA
j_gene: TRBJ2-2
v_gene: TRBV2
CDR3nt: TGTGCCAGCAGTGATCCATTCGGCACCGGGGAGCTGTTTTTT
CDR3aa: CASSDPFGTGELFF

abundance: NA
d_gene: TRBD1
j_gene: TRBJ1-1
v_gene: TRBV3-1
CDR3nt: TGTGCCAGCAGCCAGTACCAGGGGGGGGGGGACACTGAAGCTTTCTTT
CDR3aa: CASSQYQGGGDTEAFF